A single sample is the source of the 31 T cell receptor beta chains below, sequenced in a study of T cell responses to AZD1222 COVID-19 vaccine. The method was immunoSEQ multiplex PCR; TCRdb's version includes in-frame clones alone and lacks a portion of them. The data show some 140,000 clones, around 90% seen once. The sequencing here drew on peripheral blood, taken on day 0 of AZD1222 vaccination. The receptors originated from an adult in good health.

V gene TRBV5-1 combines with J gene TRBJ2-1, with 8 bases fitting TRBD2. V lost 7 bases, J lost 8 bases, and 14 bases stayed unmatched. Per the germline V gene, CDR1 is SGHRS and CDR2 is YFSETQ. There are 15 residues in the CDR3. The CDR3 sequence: CASGRESGSRDEQFF. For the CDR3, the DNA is TGCGCCAGCGGTCGGGAAAGCGGGAGTCGGGATGAGCAGTTCTTC.

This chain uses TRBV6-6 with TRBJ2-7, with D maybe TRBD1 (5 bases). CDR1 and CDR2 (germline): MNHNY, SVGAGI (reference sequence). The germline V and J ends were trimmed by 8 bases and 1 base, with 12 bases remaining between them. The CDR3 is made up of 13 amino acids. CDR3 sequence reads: CASLKRGSYEQYF. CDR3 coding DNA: TGTGCCAGCTTAAAAAGGGGATCCTACGAGCAGTACTTC.

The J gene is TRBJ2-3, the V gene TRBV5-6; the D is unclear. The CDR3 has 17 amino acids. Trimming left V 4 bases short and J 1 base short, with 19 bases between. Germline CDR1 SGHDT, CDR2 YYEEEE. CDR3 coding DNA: TGTGCCAGCAGCCCGCTACGCCTCGGGCTTGGCACAGATACGCAGTATTTT. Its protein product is CASSPLRLGLGTDTQYF.

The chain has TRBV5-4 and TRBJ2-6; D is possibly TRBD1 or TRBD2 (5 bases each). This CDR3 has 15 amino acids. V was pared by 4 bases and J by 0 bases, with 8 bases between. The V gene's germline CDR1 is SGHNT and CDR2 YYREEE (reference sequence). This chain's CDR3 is CASSLGASGANVLTF. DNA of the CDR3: TGTGCCAGCAGCCTCGGGGCCTCTGGGGCCAACGTCCTGACTTTC.

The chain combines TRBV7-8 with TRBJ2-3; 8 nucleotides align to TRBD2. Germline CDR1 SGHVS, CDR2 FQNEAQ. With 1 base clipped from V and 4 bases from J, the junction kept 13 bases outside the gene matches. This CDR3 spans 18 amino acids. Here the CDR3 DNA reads TGTGCCAGCAGCTTAGGACCTACTAGCGGAAGACGTTCAGATACGCAGTATTTT. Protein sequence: CASSLGPTSGRRSDTQYF.

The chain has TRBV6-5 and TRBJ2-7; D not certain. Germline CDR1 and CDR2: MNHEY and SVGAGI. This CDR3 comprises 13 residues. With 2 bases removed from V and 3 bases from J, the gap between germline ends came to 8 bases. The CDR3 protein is CASSYEDGYEQYF. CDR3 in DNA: TGTGCCAGCAGTTACGAGGACGGCTACGAGCAGTACTTC.

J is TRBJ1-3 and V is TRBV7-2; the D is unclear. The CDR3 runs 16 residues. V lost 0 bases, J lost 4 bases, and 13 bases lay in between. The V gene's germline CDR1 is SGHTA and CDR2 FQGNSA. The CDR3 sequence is CASSLALSDTGNTIYF. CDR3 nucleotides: TGTGCCAGCAGCTTAGCGCTAAGTGATACGGGAAACACCATATATTTT.

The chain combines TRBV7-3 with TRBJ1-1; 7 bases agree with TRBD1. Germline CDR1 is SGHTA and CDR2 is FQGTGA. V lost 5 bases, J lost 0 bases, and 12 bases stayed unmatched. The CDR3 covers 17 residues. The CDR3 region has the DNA TGTGCCAGCAGCCCCGTATCAAGGGGGACAGTGAACACTGAAGCTTTCTTT. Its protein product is CASSPVSRGTVNTEAFF.

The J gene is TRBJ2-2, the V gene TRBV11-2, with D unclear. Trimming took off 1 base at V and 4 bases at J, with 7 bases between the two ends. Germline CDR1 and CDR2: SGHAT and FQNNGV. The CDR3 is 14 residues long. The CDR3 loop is CASSLGLTTGELFF. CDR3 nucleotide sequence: TGTGCCAGCAGCTTAGGGCTAACCACCGGGGAGCTGTTTTTT.

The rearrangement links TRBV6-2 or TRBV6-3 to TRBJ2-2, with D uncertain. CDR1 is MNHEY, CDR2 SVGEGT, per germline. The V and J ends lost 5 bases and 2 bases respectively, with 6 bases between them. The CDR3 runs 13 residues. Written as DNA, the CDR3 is TGTGCCAGCAGTGGAGACAACACCGGGGAGCTGTTTTTT. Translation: CASSGDNTGELFF.

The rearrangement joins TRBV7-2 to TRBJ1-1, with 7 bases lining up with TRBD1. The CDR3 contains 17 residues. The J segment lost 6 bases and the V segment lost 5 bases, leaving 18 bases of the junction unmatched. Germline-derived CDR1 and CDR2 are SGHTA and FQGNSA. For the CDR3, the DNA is TGTGCCAGCAGCCCGCGGCGGACAGGAAGGAGTAGTCCTGAAGCTTTCTTT. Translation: CASSPRRTGRSSPEAFF. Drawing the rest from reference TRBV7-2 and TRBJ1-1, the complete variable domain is GAGVSQSPSNKVTEKGKDVELRCDPISGHTALYWYRQSLGQGLEFLIYFQGNSAPDKSGLPSDRFSAERTGGSVSTLTIQRTQQEDSAVYLCASSPRRTGRSSPEAFFGQGTRLTVV.

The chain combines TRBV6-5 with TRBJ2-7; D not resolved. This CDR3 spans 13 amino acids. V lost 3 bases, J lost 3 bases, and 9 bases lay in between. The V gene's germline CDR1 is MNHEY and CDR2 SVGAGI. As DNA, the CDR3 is TGTGCCAGCAGTTATCAATCCGGCTACGAGCAGTACTTC. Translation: CASSYQSGYEQYF.

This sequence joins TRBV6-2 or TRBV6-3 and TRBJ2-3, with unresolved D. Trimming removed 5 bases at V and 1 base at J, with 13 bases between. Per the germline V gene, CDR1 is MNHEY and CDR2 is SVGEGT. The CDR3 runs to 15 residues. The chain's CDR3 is CASSQRLPGTDTQYF. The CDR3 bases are TGTGCCAGCAGTCAGAGACTCCCCGGCACAGATACGCAGTATTTT.

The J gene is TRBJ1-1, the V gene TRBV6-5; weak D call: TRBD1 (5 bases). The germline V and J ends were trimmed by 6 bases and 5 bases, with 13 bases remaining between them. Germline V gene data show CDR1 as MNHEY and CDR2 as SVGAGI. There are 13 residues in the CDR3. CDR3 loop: CASRPQGYTEAFF. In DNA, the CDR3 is TGTGCCAGCAGACCGCAGGGTTATACTGAAGCTTTCTTT.

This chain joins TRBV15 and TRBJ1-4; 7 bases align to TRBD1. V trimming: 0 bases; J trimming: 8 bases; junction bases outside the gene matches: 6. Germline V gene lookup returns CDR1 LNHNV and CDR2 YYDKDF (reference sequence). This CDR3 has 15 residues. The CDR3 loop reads CATSRDQGGSEKLFF. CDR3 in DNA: TGTGCCACCAGCAGAGATCAGGGGGGAAGCGAAAAACTGTTTTTT.

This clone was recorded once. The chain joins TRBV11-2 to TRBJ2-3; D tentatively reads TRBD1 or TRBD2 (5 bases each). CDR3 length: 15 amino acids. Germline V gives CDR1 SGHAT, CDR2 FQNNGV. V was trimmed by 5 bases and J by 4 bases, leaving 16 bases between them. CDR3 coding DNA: TGTGCCAGCAGCCTCCGGGTTGAGGGGTCAGATACGCAGTATTTT. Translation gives CASSLRVEGSDTQYF.

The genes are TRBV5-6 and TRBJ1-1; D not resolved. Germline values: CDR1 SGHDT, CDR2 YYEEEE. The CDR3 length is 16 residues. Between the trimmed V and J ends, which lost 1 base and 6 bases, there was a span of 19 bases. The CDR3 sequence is CASSLYQSPPRAEAFF. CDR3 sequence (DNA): TGTGCCAGCAGCTTGTATCAGTCACCGCCTCGCGCTGAAGCTTTCTTT.

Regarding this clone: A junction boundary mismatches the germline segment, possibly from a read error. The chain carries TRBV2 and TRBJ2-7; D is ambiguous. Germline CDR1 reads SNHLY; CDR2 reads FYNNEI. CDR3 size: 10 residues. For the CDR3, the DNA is TGTGCCATCCCCTCCCACGAGCAGTACTTC. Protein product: CAIPSHEQYF.

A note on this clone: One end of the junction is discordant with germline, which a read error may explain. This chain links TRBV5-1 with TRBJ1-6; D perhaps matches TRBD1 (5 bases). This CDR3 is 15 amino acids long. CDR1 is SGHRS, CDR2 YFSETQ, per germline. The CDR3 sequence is CASSLGVLGNSPLHF. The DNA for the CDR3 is TGCGCCAGCAGTTTGGGGGTACTGGGGAATTCACCCCTCCACTTT.

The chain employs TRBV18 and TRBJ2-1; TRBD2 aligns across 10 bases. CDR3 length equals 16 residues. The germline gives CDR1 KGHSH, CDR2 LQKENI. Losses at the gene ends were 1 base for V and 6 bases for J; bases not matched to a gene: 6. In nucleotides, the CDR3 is TGTGCCAGCTCACCACGGGCTAGCGGGAGCTCCAATGAGCAGTTCTTC. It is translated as CASSPRASGSSNEQFF.

CDR3 sequence (DNA): TGTGCCATCAGTGGCCAGGGACTAGCAGAACGGGGGGAGCAGTTCTTC. Its translation is CAISGQGLAERGEQFF. The chain links TRBV10-3 to TRBJ2-1, with TRBD2 matching over 9 bases. Germline CDR1 is ENHRY and CDR2 is SYGVKD. This CDR3 spans 16 amino acids. V was clipped by 4 bases and J by 10 bases; unmatched bases: 14.

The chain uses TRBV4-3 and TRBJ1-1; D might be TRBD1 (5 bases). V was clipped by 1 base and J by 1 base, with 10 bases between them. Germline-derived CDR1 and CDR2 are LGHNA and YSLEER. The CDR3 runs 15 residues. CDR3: CASSQVGRENTEAFF. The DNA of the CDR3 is TGCGCCAGCAGCCAAGTAGGCAGGGAGAACACTGAAGCTTTCTTT.

The CDR3 loop is CASSIFGGLAGGQNEQFF. The CDR3 nucleotides read TGTGCCAGTAGTATATTCGGGGGACTAGCGGGAGGTCAGAATGAGCAGTTCTTC. The genes are TRBV19 and TRBJ2-1; 15 bases fit TRBD2. The V gene end was trimmed by 2 bases and the J gene end by 7 bases; junction bases not matched to a gene: 9. The CDR3 contains 18 residues. Germline V lookup: CDR1 LNHDA, CDR2 SQIVND (reference sequence).

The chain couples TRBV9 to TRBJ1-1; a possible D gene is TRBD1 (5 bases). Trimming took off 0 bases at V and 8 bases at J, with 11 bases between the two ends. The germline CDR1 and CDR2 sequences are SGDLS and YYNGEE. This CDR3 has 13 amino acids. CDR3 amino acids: CASSVGQGGEAFF. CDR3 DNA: TGTGCCAGCAGCGTAGGGCAGGGAGGGGAAGCTTTCTTT. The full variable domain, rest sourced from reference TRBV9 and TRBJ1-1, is DSGVTQTPKHLITATGQRVTLRCSPRSGDLSVYWYQQSLDQGLQFLIQYYNGEERAKGNILERFSAQQFPDLHSELNLSSLELGDSALYFCASSVGQGGEAFFGQGTRLTVV.

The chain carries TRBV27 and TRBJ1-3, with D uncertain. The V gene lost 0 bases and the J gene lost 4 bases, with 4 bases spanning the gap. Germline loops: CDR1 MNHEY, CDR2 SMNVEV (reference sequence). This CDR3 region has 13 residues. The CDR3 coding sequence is TGTGCCAGCAGTTTATCAGGGGGAAACACCATATATTTT. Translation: CASSLSGGNTIYF.

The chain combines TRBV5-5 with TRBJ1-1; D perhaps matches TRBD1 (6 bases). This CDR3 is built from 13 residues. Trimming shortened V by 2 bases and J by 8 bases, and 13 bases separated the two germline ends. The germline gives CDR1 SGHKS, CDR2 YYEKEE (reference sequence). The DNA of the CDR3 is TGTGCCAGCAGCTTCACTAGTGGGACAGAAGCTTTCTTT. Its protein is CASSFTSGTEAFF.

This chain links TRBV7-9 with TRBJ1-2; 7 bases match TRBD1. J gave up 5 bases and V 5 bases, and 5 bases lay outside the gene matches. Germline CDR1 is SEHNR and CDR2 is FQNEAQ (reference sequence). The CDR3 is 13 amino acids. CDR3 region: CASSRTGEYGYTF. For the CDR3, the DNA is TGTGCCAGCAGCCGGACAGGAGAATATGGCTACACCTTC.

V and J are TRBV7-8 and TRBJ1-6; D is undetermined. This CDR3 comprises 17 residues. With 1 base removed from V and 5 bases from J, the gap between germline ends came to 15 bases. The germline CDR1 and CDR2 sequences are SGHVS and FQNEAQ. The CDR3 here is CASSLEWTAADNSPLHF. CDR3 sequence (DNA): TGTGCCAGCAGCTTAGAATGGACGGCGGCCGATAATTCACCCCTCCACTTT.

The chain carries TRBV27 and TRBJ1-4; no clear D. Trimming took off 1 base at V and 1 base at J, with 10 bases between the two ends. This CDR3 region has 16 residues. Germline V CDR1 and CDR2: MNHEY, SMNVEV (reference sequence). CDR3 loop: CASSLLGQLTNEKLFF. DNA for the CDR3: TGTGCCAGCAGTTTATTAGGGCAGCTAACTAATGAAAAACTGTTTTTT. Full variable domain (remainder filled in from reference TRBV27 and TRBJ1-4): EAQVTQNPRYLITVTGKKLTVTCSQNMNHEYMSWYRQDPGLGLRQIYYSMNVEVTDKGDVPEGYKVSRKEKRNFPLILESPSPNQTSLYFCASSLLGQLTNEKLFFGSGTQLSVL.

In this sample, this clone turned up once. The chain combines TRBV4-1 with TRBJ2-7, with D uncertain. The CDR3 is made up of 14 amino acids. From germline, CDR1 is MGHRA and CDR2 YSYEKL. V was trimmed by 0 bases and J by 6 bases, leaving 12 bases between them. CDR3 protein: CASSQESRTSEQYF. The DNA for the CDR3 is TGCGCCAGCAGCCAAGAAAGTAGGACCTCCGAGCAGTACTTC.

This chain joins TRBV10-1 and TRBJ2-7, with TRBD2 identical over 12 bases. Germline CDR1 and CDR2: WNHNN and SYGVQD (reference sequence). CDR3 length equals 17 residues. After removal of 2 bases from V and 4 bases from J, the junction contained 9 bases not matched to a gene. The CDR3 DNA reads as TGCGCCAGCAGTGAGATCATGGCTAGCGGGAGGGCATACGAGCAGTACTTC. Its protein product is CASSEIMASGRAYEQYF.